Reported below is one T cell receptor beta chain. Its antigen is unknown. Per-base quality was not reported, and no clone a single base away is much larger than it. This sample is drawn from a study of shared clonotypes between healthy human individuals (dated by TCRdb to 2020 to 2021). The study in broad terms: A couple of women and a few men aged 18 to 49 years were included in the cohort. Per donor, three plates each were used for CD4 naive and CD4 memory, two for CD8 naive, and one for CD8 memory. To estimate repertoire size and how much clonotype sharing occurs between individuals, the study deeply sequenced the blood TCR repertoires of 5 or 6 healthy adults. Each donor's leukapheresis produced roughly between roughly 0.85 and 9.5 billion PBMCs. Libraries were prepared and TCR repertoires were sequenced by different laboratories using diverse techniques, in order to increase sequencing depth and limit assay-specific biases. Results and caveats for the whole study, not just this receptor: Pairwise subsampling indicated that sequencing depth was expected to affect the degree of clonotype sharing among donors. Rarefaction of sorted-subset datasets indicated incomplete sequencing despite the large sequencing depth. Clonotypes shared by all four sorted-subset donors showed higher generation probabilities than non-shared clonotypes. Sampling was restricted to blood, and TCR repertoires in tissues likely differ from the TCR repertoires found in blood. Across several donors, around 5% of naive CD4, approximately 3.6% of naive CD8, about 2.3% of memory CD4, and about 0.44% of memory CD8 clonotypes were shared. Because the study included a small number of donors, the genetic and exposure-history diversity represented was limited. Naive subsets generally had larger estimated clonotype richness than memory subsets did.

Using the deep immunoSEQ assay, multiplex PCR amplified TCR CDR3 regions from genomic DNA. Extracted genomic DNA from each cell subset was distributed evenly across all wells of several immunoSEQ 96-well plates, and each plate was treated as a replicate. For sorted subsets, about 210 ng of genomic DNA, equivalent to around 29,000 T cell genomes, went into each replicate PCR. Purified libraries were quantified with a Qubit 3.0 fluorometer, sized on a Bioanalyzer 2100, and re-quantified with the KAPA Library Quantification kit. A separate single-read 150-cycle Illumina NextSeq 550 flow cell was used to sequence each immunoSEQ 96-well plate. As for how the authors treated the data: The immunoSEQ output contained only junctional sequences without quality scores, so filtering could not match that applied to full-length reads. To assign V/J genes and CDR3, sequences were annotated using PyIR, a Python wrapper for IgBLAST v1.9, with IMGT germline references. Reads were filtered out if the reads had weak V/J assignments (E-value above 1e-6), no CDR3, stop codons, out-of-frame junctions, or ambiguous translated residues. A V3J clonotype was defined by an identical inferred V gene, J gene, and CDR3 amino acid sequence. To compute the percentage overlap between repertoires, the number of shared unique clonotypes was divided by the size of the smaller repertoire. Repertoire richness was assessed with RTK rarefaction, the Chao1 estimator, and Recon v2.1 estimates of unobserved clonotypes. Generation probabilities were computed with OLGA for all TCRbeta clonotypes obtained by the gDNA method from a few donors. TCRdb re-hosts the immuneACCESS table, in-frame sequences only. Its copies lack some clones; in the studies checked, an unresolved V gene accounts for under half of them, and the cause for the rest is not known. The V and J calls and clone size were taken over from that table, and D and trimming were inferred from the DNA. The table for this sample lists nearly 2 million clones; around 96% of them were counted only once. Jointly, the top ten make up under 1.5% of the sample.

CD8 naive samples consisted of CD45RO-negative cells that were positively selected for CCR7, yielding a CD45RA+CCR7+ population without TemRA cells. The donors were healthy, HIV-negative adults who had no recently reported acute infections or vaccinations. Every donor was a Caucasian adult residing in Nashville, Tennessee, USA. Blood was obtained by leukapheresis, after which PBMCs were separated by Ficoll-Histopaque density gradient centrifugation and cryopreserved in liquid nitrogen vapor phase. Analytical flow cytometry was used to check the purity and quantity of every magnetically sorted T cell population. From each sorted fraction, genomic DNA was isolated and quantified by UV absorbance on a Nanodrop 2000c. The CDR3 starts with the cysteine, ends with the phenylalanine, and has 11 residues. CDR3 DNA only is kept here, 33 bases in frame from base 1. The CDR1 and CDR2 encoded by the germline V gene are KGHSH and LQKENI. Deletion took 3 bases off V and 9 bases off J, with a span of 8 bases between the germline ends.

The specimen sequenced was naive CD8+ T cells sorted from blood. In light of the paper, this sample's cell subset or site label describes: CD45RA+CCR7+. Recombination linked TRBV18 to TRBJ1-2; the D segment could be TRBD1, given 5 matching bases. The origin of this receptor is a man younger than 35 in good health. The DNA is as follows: TGTGCCAGCTCACCGGGGGATCGCTACACCTTC. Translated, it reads CASSPGDRYTF.